Listed here are 10 T cell receptor beta chains from one sample, sequenced in a study of T-cell reconstitution after alpha-beta-depleted transplantation in children. The TCRbeta library incorporated unique molecular identifiers. Using its own MiXCR run on the PCR reads, TCRdb lists one record per CDR3 protein. The sample yields about 900,000 distinct CDR3 sequences, about 31% seen once. The starting material was PBMCs, mostly from graft donor cells, obtained 360 days after TCRalphabeta/CD19-depleted stem cell transplant. All receptors derive from a boy in the first two years of life who had a stem cell transplant for SCID, so the T cells may come from the graft donor.

This chain joins TRBV24-1 and TRBJ2-3; unclear D gene. Germline loops: CDR1 KGHDR, CDR2 SFDVKD. The CDR3 has 17 amino acids. V gave up 4 bases and J gave up 2 bases, with 18 bases separating them. Here the CDR3 reads CATSDPGRLGSTDTQYF. The CDR3, as DNA: TGTGCCACCAGTGACCCCGGACGGCTGGGGTCCACAGATACGCAGTATTTT.

This clonotype was seen a few times. The V gene is TRBV5-1, the J gene TRBJ2-7, with D hard to call. The CDR3 is made up of 14 amino acids. With 0 bases removed from V and 0 bases from J, the gap between germline ends came to 7 bases. CDR1 and CDR2 from the germline V gene are SGHRS and YFSETQ. The CDR3: CASSLGWSSYEQYF. CDR3 DNA: TGCGCCAGCAGCTTGGGATGGAGCTCCTACGAGCAGTACTTC.

Notes on this clonotype: A read error may explain this, as a much larger clone is one base away. The rearrangement uses TRBV12-3 or TRBV12-4 and TRBJ1-1; no definite D call. The CDR3 runs to 13 residues. V was shortened by 1 base and J by 5 bases, with 8 bases between the two germline ends. The CDR3 protein is CASSLEERTEAFF. The DNA of the CDR3 is TGTGCCAGCAGTTTAGAGGAGAGGACTGAAGCTTTCTTT.

This rearrangement joins TRBV28 to TRBJ2-5; TRBD2 matches at 13 bases. Germline lookup yields CDR1 MDHEN and CDR2 SYDVKM. The V and J ends lost 5 bases and 3 bases, in that order; junction bases with no gene match: 6. The CDR3 spans 16 residues. As DNA, the CDR3 is TGTGCCAGCAGTCAAGGACTAGCGGGGGAGAAAGAGACCCAGTACTTC. This gives the protein CASSQGLAGEKETQYF.

This clonotype was counted between two and nine times. The chain combines TRBV9 with TRBJ2-3; 8 bases fit TRBD1. Germline V gene sequence: CDR1 SGDLS, CDR2 YYNGEE. The CDR3 runs 14 residues. Losses at the gene ends were 2 bases for V and 3 bases for J; bases not matched to a gene: 2. Here the CDR3 reads CASSVQGATDTQYF. The CDR3 nucleotides read TGTGCCAGCAGCGTTCAGGGGGCGACAGATACGCAGTATTTT.

CDR3 nucleotide sequence: TGCGCCAGCAGCCAACAGGGGGGGGCTGGGACCGGGGAGCTGTTTTTT. It specifies CASSQQGGAGTGELFF. The chain uses TRBV4-3 and TRBJ2-2, with D possibly being TRBD1 or TRBD2 (7 bases each). Germline lookup yields CDR1 LGHNA and CDR2 YSLEER. V dropped 2 bases and J dropped 5 bases, with 15 bases sitting between them. CDR3 length: 16 residues.

The rearrangement joins TRBV4-2 to TRBJ1-5, with D perhaps matching TRBD1 (5 bases). The CDR3 sequence is 16 residues long. V lost 0 bases, J lost 4 bases, and 13 bases lay in between. From germline, CDR1 is LGHNA and CDR2 YNFKEQ. The CDR3 nucleotides read TGTGCCAGCAGCCAAGATCTGGGGGGGAAGAATCAGCCCCAGCATTTT. Its translation is CASSQDLGGKNQPQHF.

This clonotype was detected a few times. The V gene is TRBV20-1, the J gene TRBJ2-4; D call uncertain. This CDR3 contains 16 residues. Germline assignment: CDR1 DFQATT and CDR2 SNEGSKA (reference sequence). The V end lost 0 bases, the J end lost 0 bases, and 12 bases lay between the germline ends. The CDR3 bases are TGCAGTGCTAGAGATCCAGAATCTCTAGCCAAAAACATTCAGTACTTC. It yields the protein CSARDPESLAKNIQYF.

This clonotype was seen a few times. V is TRBV12-3 or TRBV12-4 and J is TRBJ2-7; D is possibly TRBD1 or TRBD2 (6 bases each). This CDR3 is 14 amino acids long. Trimming cost V 6 bases and J 2 bases, with 14 bases left between them. The CDR3 sequence: CASRRGTRTYEQYF. The CDR3 DNA sequence: TGTGCCAGCAGGAGGGGGACTCGGACCTACGAGCAGTACTTC.

This clonotype was counted a few times. The chain recombines TRBV2 with TRBJ2-7; tentatively, D is TRBD1 (5 bases). With 3 bases removed from V and 9 bases from J, the gap between germline ends came to 15 bases. Germline assignment: CDR1 SNHLY and CDR2 FYNNEI. The CDR3 loop spans 13 amino acids. The CDR3 coding sequence is TGTGCCAGCAGTGAGCAGGGCCGCGTTGTGCAGTACTTC. This sequence encodes CASSEQGRVVQYF.